This passage covers 31 T cell receptor beta chains from one sample sequenced in a study of T cells after yellow fever vaccination. TCRdb re-called the 5' RACE reads through MiXCR, storing one row per CDR3 protein. The sample has 300,000 to 350,000 distinct CDR3 sequences, around a tenth seen once. The specimen comprised CD4+ T cells sorted from PBMCs, sampled 45 days after the yellow fever booster vaccination. The receptor set was obtained from a young man who received the YFV17D yellow fever vaccine.

This clonotype was observed a single time. A much larger clone differs from this one at a single base, so this may be a read error. The chain links TRBV28 to TRBJ2-3; no reliable D call. The CDR3 is made up of 15 amino acids. The V gene lost 6 bases and the J gene lost 0 bases, with 13 bases spanning the gap. Per the germline V gene, CDR1 is MDHEN and CDR2 is SYDVKM. The CDR3 coding sequence is TGTGCCAGCAGCCCAGGATTGACCAGCACAGATACGCAGTATTTT. Protein product: CASSPGLTSTDTQYF.

This clonotype was seen ten or more times. The J gene is TRBJ2-5, the V gene TRBV5-6, with TRBD1 matching 11 bases. CDR1 SGHDT and CDR2 YYEEEE come from the germline V gene. V lost 2 bases to trimming and J lost 1 base; unmatched junction nucleotides: 10. The CDR3 is 18 residues long. The CDR3 nucleotides read TGTGCCAGCAGCTTCCGGGACAGGGGGGGGAAAGGCCAAGAGACCCAGTACTTC. Translated: CASSFRDRGGKGQETQYF.

This clonotype appeared many times. Written as DNA, the CDR3 is TGCGCCAGCAGCCCGACAGGGGGCACAGATACGCAGTATTTT. Translating it yields CASSPTGGTDTQYF. V gene TRBV5-1 combines with J gene TRBJ2-3, with 8 bases identical to TRBD1. Germline V gives CDR1 SGHRS, CDR2 YFSETQ. This CDR3 is built from 14 residues. The V segment lost 4 bases and the J segment 1 base; nucleotides outside the gene matches: 2.

This clonotype was counted only a few times. This sequence joins TRBV11-3 and TRBJ2-1; D not certain. V lost 5 bases and J 8 bases, leaving 13 bases between the germline ends. CDR1 is SGHNT and CDR2 is YENEEA in the germline V gene. This CDR3 spans 13 amino acids. The CDR3 spells CASSLVGTDEQFF. The CDR3 DNA sequence: TGTGCCAGCAGCCTAGTGGGTACCGATGAGCAGTTCTTC.

V gene TRBV5-1 combines with J gene TRBJ1-1; D is unresolved. The CDR3 runs to 14 residues. Trimming removed 3 bases at V and 0 bases at J, with 9 bases between. The germline gives CDR1 SGHRS, CDR2 YFSETQ. CDR3 loop: CASSSDGVNTEAFF. As DNA, the CDR3 is TGCGCCAGCAGCTCTGACGGCGTGAACACTGAAGCTTTCTTT. The full variable domain, with the rest looked up from reference TRBV5-1 and TRBJ1-1, is KAGVTQTPRYLIKTRGQQVTLSCSPISGHRSVSWYQQTPGQGLQFLFEYFSETQRNKGNFPGRFSGRQFSNSRSEMNVSTLELGDSALYLCASSSDGVNTEAFFGQGTRLTVV.

The chain recombines TRBV2 with TRBJ2-7; TRBD1 matches 7 bases. The CDR3 contains 14 residues. V was pared by 5 bases and J by 5 bases, with 9 bases of the junction left unmatched. The germline gives CDR1 SNHLY, CDR2 FYNNEI. CDR3 in amino acids: CASSLGQGVDEQYF. The CDR3 DNA follows: TGTGCCAGCAGTTTAGGCCAGGGGGTCGACGAGCAGTACTTC.

This rearrangement joins TRBV21-1 to TRBJ1-6. TRBV21-1 is a pseudogene. The CDR3 contains 10 residues. For the CDR3, the DNA is TGTGCCAGCAGCAATTCACCCCTCCACTTT. This gives the protein CASSNSPLHF.

This clonotype was recorded a few times. The CDR3 region is CAIGGQGASEAFF. The DNA for the CDR3 is TGTGCCATCGGGGGACAGGGGGCCTCTGAAGCTTTCTTT. The chain carries TRBV10-3 and TRBJ1-1, with 12 bases that match TRBD1. Losses at the gene ends were 8 bases for V and 6 bases for J; bases not matched to a gene: 4. The CDR3 runs to 13 residues. Germline loops: CDR1 ENHRY, CDR2 SYGVKD.

Only a few counts were recorded for this clonotype. The gene calls are TRBV6-2 or TRBV6-3 and TRBJ2-3, with 8 bases lining up with TRBD2. The germline gives CDR1 MNHEY, CDR2 SVGEGT. The CDR3 consists of 16 residues. With 2 bases clipped from V and 4 bases from J, the junction kept 8 bases outside the gene matches. This chain's CDR3 is CASSYPSGGVADTQYF. The CDR3 DNA reads as TGTGCCAGCAGTTACCCCTCGGGGGGGGTTGCAGATACGCAGTATTTT.

This clonotype was found a few times. The chain joins TRBV7-2 to TRBJ2-3; D unclear. The CDR3 totals 13 residues. V lost 5 bases to trimming and J lost 4 bases, with 10 bases between them. Germline V gene sequence: CDR1 SGHTA, CDR2 FQGNSA. Here the CDR3 reads CASSADGADTQYF. The DNA of the CDR3 is TGTGCCAGCAGCGCAGATGGAGCAGATACGCAGTATTTT. Full variable domain (remainder filled in from reference TRBV7-2 and TRBJ2-3): GAGVSQSPSNKVTEKGKDVELRCDPISGHTALYWYRQSLGQGLEFLIYFQGNSAPDKSGLPSDRFSAERTGGSVSTLTIQRTQQEDSAVYLCASSADGADTQYFGPGTRLTVL.

This clonotype has only a few counts. The CDR3 spells CASSLSGGTAPQPQHF. The CDR3 DNA reads TGTGCCAGCAGCTTATCAGGGGGAACAGCCCCTCAGCCCCAGCATTTT. The chain joins TRBV7-9 to TRBJ1-5; 7 bases match TRBD1. The CDR3 runs 16 residues. In germline, CDR1 is SEHNR, CDR2 FQNEAQ (reference sequence). The ends lost 2 bases at V and 6 bases at J; junction bases unmatched: 10.

This chain links TRBV5-4 with TRBJ1-6, with D possibly being TRBD1 (6 bases). V was pared by 1 base and J by 9 bases, with 11 bases between. The CDR3 runs to 14 residues. Per germline, CDR1 SGHNT and CDR2 YYREEE (reference sequence). CDR3 coding DNA: TGTGCCAGCAGCTTGAGGGGGGGAAGTTCACCCCTCCACTTT. Amino acid sequence: CASSLRGGSSPLHF.

With regard to this clonotype: One end of the junction varies from germline; a read error may be responsible. V and J are TRBV10-1 and TRBJ2-7; the match to TRBD1 covers 7 bases. The CDR3 sequence is 12 residues long. Per the germline V gene, CDR1 is WNHNN and CDR2 is SYGVQD (reference sequence). The CDR3 nucleotides are TGCGCCTGCAGTCCCACAGGGGACGAGCAGTACTTC. This sequence encodes CACSPTGDEQYF.

This clonotype occurred many times. V usage is TRBV5-5 and J usage is TRBJ2-3, with TRBD2 matching 10 bases. Trimming removed 8 bases from V and 1 base from J; junction bases left unmatched: 1. Per germline, CDR1 SGHKS and CDR2 YYEKEE (reference sequence). CDR3 size: 13 residues. In nucleotides, the CDR3 is TGTGCCAGTGGACTAGCGGGCACAGATACGCAGTATTTT. Amino acids: CASGLAGTDTQYF.

The sample holds a few counts of this clonotype. The rearrangement uses TRBV10-3 and TRBJ2-5; 8 bases match TRBD1. The CDR3 sequence is 13 residues long. J lost 2 bases, V lost 6 bases, and 2 bases had no gene match. Germline loops: CDR1 ENHRY, CDR2 SYGVKD. In nucleotides, the CDR3 is TGTGCCATCAGGGGACAGGAACAAGAGACCCAGTACTTC. This codes for CAIRGQEQETQYF.

This clonotype showed up just a few times. The rearrangement links TRBV12-3 or TRBV12-4 to TRBJ1-1; 7 bases are a match to TRBD1. This CDR3 comprises 15 residues. Trimming cost V 3 bases and J 5 bases; bases outside gene matches: 9. CDR3 region: CASSFWGRGITEAFF. CDR3 bases: TGTGCCAGCAGTTTTTGGGGCAGGGGGATTACTGAAGCTTTCTTT.

This clonotype has just a few counts. The chain recombines TRBV19 with TRBJ2-3, with a weak D call TRBD2 (6 bases). V dropped 6 bases and J dropped 6 bases, with 13 bases sitting between them. CDR1 and CDR2 (germline): LNHDA, SQIVND (reference sequence). The CDR3 contains 13 residues. The CDR3, as DNA: TGTGCCAGTAGGCCTCGACGGGGGGATACGCAGTATTTT. Encoded protein: CASRPRRGDTQYF.

This clonotype came up a few times. The J gene is TRBJ2-1, the V gene TRBV11-2, with TRBD2 matching 9 bases. The CDR3 runs to 18 residues. The germline CDR1 and CDR2 sequences are SGHAT and FQNNGV. Unmatched junction bases numbered 10, after V lost 1 base and J lost 3 bases. The CDR3: CASSLGGSGGLFYNEQFF. The CDR3, as DNA: TGTGCCAGCAGCTTAGGCGGTAGCGGGGGCCTGTTCTACAATGAGCAGTTCTTC.

This clonotype was counted a few times. The chain uses TRBV7-2 and TRBJ1-4, with D maybe TRBD1 (5 bases). Germline V gene data show CDR1 as SGHTA and CDR2 as FQGNSA. V shed 5 bases and J shed 9 bases, with 10 bases lying between them. The CDR3 is made up of 12 amino acids. The CDR3: CASSGRQKKLFF. CDR3 bases: TGTGCCAGCAGCGGCCGACAGAAAAAACTGTTTTTT.

Only a few counts were recorded for this clonotype. V is TRBV7-6 and J is TRBJ2-2, with D unclear. Trimming cost V 1 base and J 1 base, with 7 bases left between them. Germline V gene lookup returns CDR1 SGHVS and CDR2 FNYEAQ. The CDR3 extends over 15 amino acids. CDR3 loop: CASSLEERNTGELFF. CDR3 bases: TGTGCCAGCAGCTTAGAGGAACGGAACACCGGGGAGCTGTTTTTT.

This clonotype was counted between two and nine times. The chain is built from TRBV6-6 and TRBJ1-1, with D uncertain. This CDR3 is 13 amino acids long. The V end lost 6 bases, the J end lost 3 bases, and 11 bases lay between the germline ends. Germline loops: CDR1 MNHNY, CDR2 SVGAGI (reference sequence). CDR3 nucleotide sequence: TGTGCCAGCAGCCAGATTCGGGACACTGAAGCTTTCTTT. Protein: CASSQIRDTEAFF.

This clonotype has more than one count but fewer than ten. The chain has TRBV5-1 and TRBJ1-2; D not certain. The CDR3 contains 14 residues. V shed 0 bases and J shed 2 bases, with 8 bases lying between them. CDR1 SGHRS and CDR2 YFSETQ come from the germline V gene. The CDR3 sequence is CASSLANRNYGYTF. As DNA, the CDR3 is TGCGCCAGCAGCTTGGCCAACCGAAACTATGGCTACACCTTC.

The chain joins TRBV12-3 or TRBV12-4 to TRBJ2-2; 9 positions match TRBD2. The CDR3 length is 17 residues. V shed 6 bases, J shed 7 bases, and the junction held 15 bases outside the gene matches. The CDR3 DNA follows: TGTGCCAGCAGCCGGCGCGCGGGGGGGCATCGTAACGGGGAGCTGTTTTTT. It yields the protein CASSRRAGGHRNGELFF.

This clonotype was seen more than once but under ten times. This chain uses TRBV6-6 with TRBJ2-1, with a possible D match to TRBD2 (5 bases). Trimming left V 2 bases short and J 9 bases short, with 17 bases between. There are 15 residues in the CDR3. The germline V gene encodes CDR1 MNHNY and CDR2 SVGAGI (reference sequence). CDR3 DNA: TGTGCCAGCAGTTACCTGGAATTCCCAGGAGGTGAGCAGTTCTTC. Its protein product is CASSYLEFPGGEQFF.

This sequence joins TRBV7-6 and TRBJ2-2; no reliable D call. CDR3 length equals 15 residues. V lost 1 base and J 7 bases, leaving 13 bases between the germline ends. The germline gives CDR1 SGHVS, CDR2 FNYEAQ. CDR3: CASSLGPPGDGELFF. CDR3 sequence (DNA): TGTGCCAGCAGCTTAGGACCCCCCGGTGACGGGGAGCTGTTTTTT.

This sequence joins TRBV7-2 and TRBJ2-2; D is undetermined. V was pared by 0 bases and J by 9 bases, with 14 bases between. This CDR3 spans 15 amino acids. Germline V CDR1 and CDR2: SGHTA, FQGNSA. Here the CDR3 DNA reads TGTGCCAGCAGCTTAGCGAGGTCGTTATCCAGGGAGCTGTTTTTT. This gives the protein CASSLARSLSRELFF.

J is TRBJ2-5 and V is TRBV5-1, with D maybe TRBD1 (5 bases). With 2 bases removed from V and 8 bases from J, the gap between germline ends came to 19 bases. The CDR3 has 15 residues. The germline CDR1 and CDR2 sequences are SGHRS and YFSETQ. The CDR3 here is CASSFYKGPRETQYF. Written as DNA, the CDR3 is TGCGCCAGCAGCTTTTATAAGGGGCCTAGAGAAACCCAGTACTTC.

This clonotype was seen a handful of times. The chain carries TRBV24-1 and TRBJ2-3; D gene unclear. Germline V lookup: CDR1 KGHDR, CDR2 SFDVKD. The CDR3 spans 11 residues. Trimming stripped 5 bases from V and 6 bases from J, with 5 bases between. The DNA for the CDR3 is TGTGCCACCAGTGTCCCCGATACGCAGTATTTT. Its protein is CATSVPDTQYF.

V usage is TRBV30 and J usage is TRBJ2-7; possibly TRBD2 for D (5 bases). Germline-derived CDR1 and CDR2 are GTSNPN and SVGIG (reference sequence). The CDR3 has 15 residues. V shed 4 bases and J shed 0 bases, with 16 bases lying between them. CDR3 coding DNA: TGTGCCTGGACCAAGCAAGTGGGGAGCTCCTACGAGCAGTACGTC. Translated: CAWTKQVGSSYEQYV.

The chain links TRBV5-1 to TRBJ2-3, with 11 positions matching TRBD2. Germline trimming cut 0 bases from V and 2 bases from J; bases unmatched to any gene: 5. Germline loops: CDR1 SGHRS, CDR2 YFSETQ. The CDR3 contains 17 residues. The CDR3 spells CASSLELAGAHTDTQYF. The CDR3 region has the DNA TGCGCCAGCAGCTTGGAACTAGCGGGGGCCCACACAGATACGCAGTATTTT.

This clonotype has at least ten counts. The chain couples TRBV7-2 to TRBJ1-3; D is ambiguous. The germline V gene encodes CDR1 SGHTA and CDR2 FQGNSA. There are 13 residues in the CDR3. Trimming removed 5 bases at V and 0 bases at J, with 5 bases between. CDR3 coding DNA: TGTGCCAGCAGCCTGTACTCTGGAAACACCATATATTTT. This codes for CASSLYSGNTIYF. The full variable domain, rest sourced from reference TRBV7-2 and TRBJ1-3, is GAGVSQSPSNKVTEKGKDVELRCDPISGHTALYWYRQSLGQGLEFLIYFQGNSAPDKSGLPSDRFSAERTGGSVSTLTIQRTQQEDSAVYLCASSLYSGNTIYFGEGSWLTVV.